The clone carrying this T cell receptor beta chain was observed a handful of times. Its antigen is undetermined. Purity (above 95%) was reached by all sorted populations. Germline V gene data show CDR1 as KGHSH and CDR2 as LQKENI. This CDR3 comprises 15 residues. Trimming removed 2 bases from V and 7 bases from J; junction bases left unmatched: 2. What was sequenced were expressed TCRB transcripts, since all of the isolated RNA had been reverse transcribed. Profiled with immunoSEQ multiplex PCR; TCRdb holds only in-frame clones, not every one. The profile shows hundreds of thousands of clones, over 14% of them singletons. This record belongs to a study of beta chain features in type 1 diabetes. Regarding the study as a whole: Researchers report that Type 1 diabetes patients had moderately but significantly shorter TCRB CDR3s across all four CD4+ subsets. Insertion counts at VDJ junctions were lower in type 1 diabetes patients, who also showed more deletions there.

The chain has TRBV18 and TRBJ2-1; TRBD2 matches at 13 bases. Material for sequencing was naive CD4+ T cells from blood. This TCR came from a man between 18 and 29 years old with type 1 diabetes. The DNA for the CDR3 is TGTGCCAGCTCACCAAGGACTAGCGGGAGAAATGAGCAGTTCTTC. Its protein product is CASSPRTSGRNEQFF. Full variable domain (rest looked up from reference TRBV18 and TRBJ2-1): NAGVMQNPRHLVRRRGQEARLRCSPMKGHSHVYWYRQLPEEGLKFMVYLQKENIIDESGMPKERFSAEFPKEGPSILRIQQVVRGDSAAYFCASSPRTSGRNEQFFGPGTRLTVL.